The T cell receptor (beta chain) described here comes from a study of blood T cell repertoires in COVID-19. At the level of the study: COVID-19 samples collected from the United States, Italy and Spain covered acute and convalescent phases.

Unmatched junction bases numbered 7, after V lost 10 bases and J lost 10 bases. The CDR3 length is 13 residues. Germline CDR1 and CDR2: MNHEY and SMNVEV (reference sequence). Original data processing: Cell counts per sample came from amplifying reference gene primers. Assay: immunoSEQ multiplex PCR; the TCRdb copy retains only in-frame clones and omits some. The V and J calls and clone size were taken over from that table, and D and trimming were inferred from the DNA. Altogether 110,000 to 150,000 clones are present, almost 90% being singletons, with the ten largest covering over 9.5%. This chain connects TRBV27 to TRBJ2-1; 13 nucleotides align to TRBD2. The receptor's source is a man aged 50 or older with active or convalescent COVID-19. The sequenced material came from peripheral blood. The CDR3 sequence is CAIRLAGGREQFF. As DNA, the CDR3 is TGTGCCATTCGACTAGCGGGAGGCCGGGAGCAGTTCTTC.